These 10 T cell receptor beta chains originate from one sample sequenced in a study of cytomegalovirus exposure and HLA in healthy donors. TCRdb's table, derived via immunoSEQ multiplex PCR, lists solely in-frame clones and lacks some. Seen here are around 52,000 clones, approximately 85% observed once, and the top ten hold about 7%. Specimen: PBMCs. Receptors were obtained from a woman in her 30s in good health and CMV-seronegative.

This rearrangement joins TRBV27 to TRBJ1-5, with TRBD1 as a possible D gene (6 bases). Germline V lookup: CDR1 MNHEY, CDR2 SMNVEV (reference sequence). This CDR3 has 13 amino acids. V was shortened by 4 bases and J by 7 bases, with 11 bases between the two germline ends. CDR3 sequence (DNA): TGTGCCAGCAGTTGGGGGCTAGGCCAGCCCCAGCATTTT. It translates to CASSWGLGQPQHF.

The V gene is TRBV4-1, the J gene TRBJ1-4; no reliable D call. V was clipped by 2 bases and J by 12 bases, with 16 bases between them. The germline V gene encodes CDR1 MGHRA and CDR2 YSYEKL. The CDR3 length is 14 residues. The CDR3 region is CASSQPSGGIELFF. The CDR3 DNA is TGCGCCAGCAGCCAACCGTCGGGAGGGATTGAACTGTTTTTT.

This rearrangement joins TRBV11-2 to TRBJ2-7; D gene ambiguous. The CDR3 loop spans 14 amino acids. V was pared by 0 bases and J by 3 bases, with 9 bases between. Germline V gene sequence: CDR1 SGHAT, CDR2 FQNNGV. CDR3 DNA sequence: TGTGCCAGCAGCTTAGATAGGAGCCGCTACGAGCAGTACTTC. Protein: CASSLDRSRYEQYF.

This clone showed up many times. This sample includes further DNA sequences coding for the same CDR3. The chain combines TRBV11-2 with TRBJ2-7; D is ambiguous. The V end lost 1 base, the J end lost 1 base, and 5 bases lay between the germline ends. Germline assignment: CDR1 SGHAT and CDR2 FQNNGV. CDR3 size: 13 residues. The DNA for the CDR3 is TGTGCCAGCAGCTTAGGTCGGTCCTACGAGCAGTACTTC. Protein: CASSLGRSYEQYF.

The CDR3 here is CAIRGTGGEQYF. The DNA of the CDR3 is TGTGCCATCAGGGGGACAGGAGGCGAGCAGTACTTC. The V and J genes are TRBV10-3 and TRBJ2-7; TRBD1 agrees at 8 bases. Germline V gene data show CDR1 as ENHRY and CDR2 as SYGVKD. The trim removed 6 bases at V and 6 bases at J, leaving 4 bases unmatched. The CDR3 length is 12 residues.

CDR3 in amino acids: CASSPVDRALANTEAFF. The CDR3 DNA sequence: TGTGCCAGCAGCCCAGTGGACAGGGCGTTGGCGAACACTGAAGCTTTCTTT. The chain joins TRBV7-3 to TRBJ1-1; 8 bases line up with TRBD1. The CDR3 is 17 amino acids. The germline gives CDR1 SGHTA, CDR2 FQGTGA. J was trimmed by 1 base and V by 5 bases; bases with no gene match: 12.

V gene TRBV5-8 combines with J gene TRBJ1-3; TRBD1 matches at 7 bases. The V segment lost 3 bases and the J segment 6 bases; nucleotides outside the gene matches: 9. Germline values: CDR1 SGHTS, CDR2 YDEGEE. CDR3 length: 15 amino acids. The CDR3 loop is CASSSTGFLENTIYF. CDR3 coding DNA: TGTGCCAGCAGCTCGACAGGGTTTCTTGAAAACACCATATATTTT.

The chain links TRBV27 to TRBJ2-1, with 8 bases aligning to TRBD2. The J segment lost 7 bases and the V segment lost 4 bases, leaving 9 bases of the junction unmatched. Germline lookup yields CDR1 MNHEY and CDR2 SMNVEV (reference sequence). The CDR3 loop spans 15 amino acids. CDR3 sequence: CASSSRGGYLNEQFF. In nucleotides, the CDR3 is TGTGCCAGCAGTTCCCGGGGGGGATACCTAAATGAGCAGTTCTTC.

V gene TRBV28 combines with J gene TRBJ1-3; D unresolved. The CDR3 has 14 amino acids. The V gene lost 5 bases and the J gene lost 0 bases, with 8 bases spanning the gap. The germline CDR1 and CDR2 sequences are MDHEN and SYDVKM. CDR3 in amino acids: CASSQVISGNTIYF. CDR3 DNA sequence: TGTGCCAGCAGTCAGGTGATCTCTGGAAACACCATATATTTT.

This sequence joins TRBV6-5 and TRBJ2-3, with a tentative D call TRBD2 (5 bases). Germline lookup yields CDR1 MNHEY and CDR2 SVGAGI. There are 14 residues in the CDR3. Trimming stripped 2 bases from V and 2 bases from J, with 8 bases between. The CDR3 protein is CASSYRTHTDTQYF. Written as DNA, the CDR3 is TGTGCCAGCAGTTACCGGACTCACACAGATACGCAGTATTTT.